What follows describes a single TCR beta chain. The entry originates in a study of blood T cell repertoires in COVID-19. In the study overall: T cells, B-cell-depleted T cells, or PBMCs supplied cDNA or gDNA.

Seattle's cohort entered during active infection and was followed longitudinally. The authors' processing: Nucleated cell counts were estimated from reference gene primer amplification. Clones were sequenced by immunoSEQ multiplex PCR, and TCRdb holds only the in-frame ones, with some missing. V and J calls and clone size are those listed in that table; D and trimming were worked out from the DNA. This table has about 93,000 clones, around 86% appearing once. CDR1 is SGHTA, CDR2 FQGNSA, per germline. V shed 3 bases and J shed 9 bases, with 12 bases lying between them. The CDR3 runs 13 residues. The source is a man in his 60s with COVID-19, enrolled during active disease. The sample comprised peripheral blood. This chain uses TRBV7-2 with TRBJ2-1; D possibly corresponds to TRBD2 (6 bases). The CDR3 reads CASSFGRGVEQFF. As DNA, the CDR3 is TGTGCCAGCAGCTTCGGGCGCGGGGTTGAGCAGTTCTTC.